This T cell receptor (beta chain) was retrieved from a study of cytomegalovirus exposure and HLA in healthy donors. Here immunoSEQ multiplex PCR was the method, and the copy in TCRdb shows in-frame clones only, minus some. The profile shows about 340,000 clones, 86% of them singletons. Germline CDR1 KGHSH, CDR2 LQKENI. This CDR3 region has 14 residues. The ends were cut back, 3 bases at V and 3 bases at J, with 11 bases in the middle. Sequencing was performed on PBMCs. V and J are TRBV18 and TRBJ2-5; D might be TRBD1 (5 bases). This receptor was identified in a woman aged 18 to 35 in good health and CMV-seronegative. The CDR3 loop is CASSPTVGEETQYF. The CDR3 DNA reads as TGTGCCAGCTCACCGACAGTGGGTGAAGAGACCCAGTACTTC.